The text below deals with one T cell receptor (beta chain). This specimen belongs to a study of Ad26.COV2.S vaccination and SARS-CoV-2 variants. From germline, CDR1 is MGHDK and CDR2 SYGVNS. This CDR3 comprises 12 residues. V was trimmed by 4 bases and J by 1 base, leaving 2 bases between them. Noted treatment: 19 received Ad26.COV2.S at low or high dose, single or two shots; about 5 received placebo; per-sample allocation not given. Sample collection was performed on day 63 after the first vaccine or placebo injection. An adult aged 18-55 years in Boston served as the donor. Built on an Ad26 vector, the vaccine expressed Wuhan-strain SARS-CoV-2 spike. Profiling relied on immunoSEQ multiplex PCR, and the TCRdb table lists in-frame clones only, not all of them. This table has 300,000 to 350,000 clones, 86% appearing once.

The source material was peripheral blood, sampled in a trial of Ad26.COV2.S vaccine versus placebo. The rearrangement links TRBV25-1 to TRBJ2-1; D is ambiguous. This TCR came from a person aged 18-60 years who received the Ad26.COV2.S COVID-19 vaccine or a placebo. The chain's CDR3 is CASSGSYNEQFF. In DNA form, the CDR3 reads TGTGCCAGCAGTGGATCCTACAATGAGCAGTTCTTC.